This T cell receptor beta chain was recorded in a study of shared clonotypes between healthy human individuals. In the study overall: The study enrolled two women and a few men aged 18 to 49. Donors had three CD4 naive, three CD4 memory, two CD8 naive and one CD8 memory plate apiece.

The input for sorted-subset replicate PCRs was approximately 200 ng DNA, tens of thousands of T cell genomes. The protocol was immunoSEQ multiplex PCR, while the TCRdb copy is restricted to in-frame clones and leaves out a portion. The sample carries about 1.5 million clones, 95% to 99% recorded once. The CDR3 covers 16 residues. J was trimmed by 10 bases and V by 0 bases; bases with no gene match: 9. Germline assignment: CDR1 SNHLY and CDR2 FYNNEI. The genes are TRBV2 and TRBJ2-1, with 10 bases aligning to TRBD2. Sequences were obtained from naive CD4+ T cells sorted from blood. Subset specified: CD45RA+ positively selected. The TCR was taken from a man under 40 in good health. The CDR3 DNA reads TGTGCCAGCAGTGAAGCGGCGCTAGCGGGAGATGGCGAGCAGTTCTTC. This codes for CASSEAALAGDGEQFF. The full variable domain, its missing parts supplied by reference TRBV2 and TRBJ2-1, is EPEVTQTPSHQVTQMGQEVILRCVPISNHLYFYWYRQILGQKVEFLVSFYNNEISEKSEIFDDQFSVERPDGSNFTLKIRSTKLEDSAMYFCASSEAALAGDGEQFFGPGTRLTVL.